This T cell receptor beta chain stems from a study of radiotherapy plus CTLA-4 blockade in lung cancer. Study context: For 18% of patients, objective responses occurred, and about 30% had disease control. Whole-study findings and limits: Subsequent to radiotherapy plus ipilimumab, tumor-derived TCR clones underwent expansion in blood. In blood, early T cell clone dynamics reportedly predicted response best, together with interferon-beta.

Repertoires were generated with immunoSEQ multiplex PCR, while TCRdb's copy carries only in-frame clones and drops some. This sample has under 55,000 clones, with around four fifths found just once. A remark on this clone: Its specificity is unknown.

The V end lost 3 bases, the J end lost 2 bases, and 14 bases lay between the germline ends. The CDR3 loop spans 16 amino acids. Germline assignment: CDR1 SGHTA and CDR2 FQGNSA. CTLA-4 blockade with ipilimumab, together with focal radiation, was given to patients with chemo-refractory metastatic non-small-cell lung cancer. Sequenced here: peripheral blood, sampled from a patient treated with radiotherapy plus ipilimumab. The chain couples TRBV7-2 to TRBJ1-3, with a possible D match to TRBD1 (5 bases). This clonotype originated in a human donor with non-small cell lung cancer who had stable disease on radiotherapy plus ipilimumab. The CDR3 DNA reads TGTGCCAGCAGCTTGTCGGGGGGAATGGCTGGAAACACCATATATTTT. Amino acid sequence: CASSLSGGMAGNTIYF.